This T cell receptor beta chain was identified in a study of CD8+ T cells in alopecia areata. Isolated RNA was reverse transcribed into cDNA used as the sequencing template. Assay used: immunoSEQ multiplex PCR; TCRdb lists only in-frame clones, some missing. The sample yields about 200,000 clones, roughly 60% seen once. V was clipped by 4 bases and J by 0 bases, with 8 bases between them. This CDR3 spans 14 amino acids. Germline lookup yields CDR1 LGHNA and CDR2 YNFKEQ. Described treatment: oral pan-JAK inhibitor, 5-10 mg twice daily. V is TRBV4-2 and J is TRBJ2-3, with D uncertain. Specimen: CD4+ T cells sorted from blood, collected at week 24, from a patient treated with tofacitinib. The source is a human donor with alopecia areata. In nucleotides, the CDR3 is TGTGCCAGCAGCCTCCTGACTAGCACAGATACGCAGTATTTT. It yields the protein CASSLLTSTDTQYF.